This section outlines one TCR beta chain sequence together with its context. Its antigen remains unknown. Next came a second PCR, run for roughly 7 to 12 cycles, which used a sample-barcoded 5' primer along with a J-beta primer mix. Every sample gave at least 2.5 million paired-end reads containing CDR3. From the 5' RACE reads, TCRdb called clonotypes with MiXCR, one entry per CDR3 protein. The sample yields 650,000 to 1,000,000 distinct CDR3 sequences, around 36% seen once. This record belongs to a study of blood T cells in healthy people across ages. Background on the study: Template-switching capture recovered about one barcoded beta molecule per two T cells. General study results and limits: Both higher diversity and more naive CD4+ cells marked long-lived donors when set against aged donors. With unsorted PBMCs, a conclusive comparison of naive versus antigen-experienced cells was not possible.

Trimming took off 6 bases at V and 7 bases at J, with 9 bases between the two ends. The CDR3 is made up of 12 amino acids. Germline CDR1 is SEHNR and CDR2 is FQNEAQ (reference sequence). This receptor was taken from a man aged 18-30 years in good health. Input material: blood. V usage is TRBV7-9 and J usage is TRBJ2-2, with D unclear. The CDR3 DNA follows: TGTGCCAGCAGTTTTAATATCGGGGAGCTGTTTTTT. As protein: CASSFNIGELFF.